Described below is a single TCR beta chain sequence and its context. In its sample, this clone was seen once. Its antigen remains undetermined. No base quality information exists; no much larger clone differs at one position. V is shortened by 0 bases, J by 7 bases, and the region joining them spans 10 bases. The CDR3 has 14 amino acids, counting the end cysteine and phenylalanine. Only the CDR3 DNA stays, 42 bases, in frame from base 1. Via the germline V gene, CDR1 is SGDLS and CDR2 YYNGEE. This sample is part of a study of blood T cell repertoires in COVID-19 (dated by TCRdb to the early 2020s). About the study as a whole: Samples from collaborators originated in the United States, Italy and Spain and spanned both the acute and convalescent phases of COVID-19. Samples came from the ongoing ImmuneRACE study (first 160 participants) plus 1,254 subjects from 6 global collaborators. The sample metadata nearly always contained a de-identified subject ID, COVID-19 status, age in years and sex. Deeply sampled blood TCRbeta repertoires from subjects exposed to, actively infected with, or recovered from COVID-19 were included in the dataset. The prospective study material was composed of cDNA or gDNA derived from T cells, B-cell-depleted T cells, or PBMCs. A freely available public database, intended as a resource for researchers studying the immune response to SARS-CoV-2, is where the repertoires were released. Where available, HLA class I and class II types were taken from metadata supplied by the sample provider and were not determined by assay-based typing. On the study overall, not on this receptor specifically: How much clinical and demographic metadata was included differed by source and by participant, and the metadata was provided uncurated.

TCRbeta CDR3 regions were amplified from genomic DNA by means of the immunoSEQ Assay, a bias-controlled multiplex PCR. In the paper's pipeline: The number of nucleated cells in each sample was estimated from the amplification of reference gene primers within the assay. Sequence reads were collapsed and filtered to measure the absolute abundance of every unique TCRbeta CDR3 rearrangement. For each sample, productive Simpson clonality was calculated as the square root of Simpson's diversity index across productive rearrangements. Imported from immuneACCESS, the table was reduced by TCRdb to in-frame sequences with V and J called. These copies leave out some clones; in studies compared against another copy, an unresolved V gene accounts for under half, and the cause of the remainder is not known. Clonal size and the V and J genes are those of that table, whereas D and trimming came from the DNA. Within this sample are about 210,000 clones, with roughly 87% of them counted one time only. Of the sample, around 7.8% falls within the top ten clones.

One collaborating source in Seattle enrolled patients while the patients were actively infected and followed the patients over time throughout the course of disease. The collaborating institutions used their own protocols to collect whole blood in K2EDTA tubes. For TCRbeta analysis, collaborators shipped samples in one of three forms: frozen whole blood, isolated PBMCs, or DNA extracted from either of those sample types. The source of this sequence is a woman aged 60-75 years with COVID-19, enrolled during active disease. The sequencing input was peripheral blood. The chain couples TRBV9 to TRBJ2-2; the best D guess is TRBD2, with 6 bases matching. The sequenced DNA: TGTGCCAGCAGCGTAGCCCAGGGACTCGGGGAGCTGTTTTTT. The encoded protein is CASSVAQGLGELFF.